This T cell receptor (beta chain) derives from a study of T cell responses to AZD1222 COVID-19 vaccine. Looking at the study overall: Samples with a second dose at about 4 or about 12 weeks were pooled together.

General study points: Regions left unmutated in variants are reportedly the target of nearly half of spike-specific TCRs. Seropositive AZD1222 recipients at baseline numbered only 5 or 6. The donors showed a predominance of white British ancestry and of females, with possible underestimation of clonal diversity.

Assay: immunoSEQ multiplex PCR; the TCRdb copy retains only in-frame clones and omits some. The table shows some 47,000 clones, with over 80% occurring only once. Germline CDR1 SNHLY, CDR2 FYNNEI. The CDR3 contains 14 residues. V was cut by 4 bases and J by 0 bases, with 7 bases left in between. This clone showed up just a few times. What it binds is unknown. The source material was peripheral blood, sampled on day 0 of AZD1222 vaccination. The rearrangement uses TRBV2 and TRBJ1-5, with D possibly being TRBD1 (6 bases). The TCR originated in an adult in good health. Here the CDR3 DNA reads TGTGCCAGCAGTGGGACAGATAGCAATCAGCCCCAGCATTTT. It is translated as CASSGTDSNQPQHF. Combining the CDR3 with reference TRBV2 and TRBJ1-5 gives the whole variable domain EPEVTQTPSHQVTQMGQEVILRCVPISNHLYFYWYRQILGQKVEFLVSFYNNEISEKSEIFDDQFSVERPDGSNFTLKIRSTKLEDSAMYFCASSGTDSNQPQHFGDGTRLSIL.